Following are 12 T cell receptor beta chains from one sample sequenced in a study of blood T cell repertoires in COVID-19. The method was immunoSEQ multiplex PCR; TCRdb's version includes in-frame clones alone and lacks a portion of them. The sample yields roughly 400,000 clones, approximately 90% seen once. Material: PBMCs or T cells enriched from blood (not recorded which). These receptors were obtained from a woman under 30 who had been exposed to COVID-19.

CDR3 residues: CASSPSPLSSYNEQFF. CDR3 sequence (DNA): TGTGCCAGCTCACCAAGTCCACTGAGCTCCTACAATGAGCAGTTCTTC. V usage is TRBV18 and J usage is TRBJ2-1; D remains unclear. The V and J ends lost 2 bases and 0 bases respectively, with 11 bases between them. CDR1 and CDR2 from the germline V gene are KGHSH and LQKENI. The CDR3 length is 16 residues. Looking up the rest from reference TRBV18 and TRBJ2-1 gives the full variable domain: NAGVMQNPRHLVRRRGQEARLRCSPMKGHSHVYWYRQLPEEGLKFMVYLQKENIIDESGMPKERFSAEFPKEGPSILRIQQVVRGDSAAYFCASSPSPLSSYNEQFFGPGTRLTVL.

This sequence joins TRBV9 and TRBJ2-2; 7 bases are shared with TRBD2. With V trimmed by 4 bases and J by 0 bases, 12 bases remained unmatched. The germline gives CDR1 SGDLS, CDR2 YYNGEE. The CDR3 runs to 18 residues. CDR3 sequence reads: CASSLRPLATTNTGELFF. The CDR3 DNA follows: TGTGCCAGCAGCCTCCGACCACTAGCGACTACGAACACCGGGGAGCTGTTTTTT.

This clone was picked up a small number of times. The chain combines TRBV7-8 with TRBJ1-2; D is unclear. Germline V gene lookup returns CDR1 SGHVS and CDR2 FQNEAQ. The CDR3 is 17 residues long. V shed 1 base and J shed 0 bases, with 15 bases lying between them. The CDR3 reads CASSLEASGYANYGYTF. The CDR3 nucleotides are TGTGCCAGCAGCTTAGAAGCTTCGGGGTACGCTAACTATGGCTACACCTTC.

The gene calls are TRBV11-1 and TRBJ1-1; perhaps TRBD1 as D (5 bases). Per the germline V gene, CDR1 is SGHAT and CDR2 is FQDESV (reference sequence). V was trimmed by 1 base and J by 7 bases, leaving 10 bases between them. The CDR3 sequence is 13 residues long. The chain's CDR3 is CASSLGGVGEAFF. CDR3 in DNA: TGTGCCAGCAGCTTAGGGGGCGTCGGTGAAGCTTTCTTT.

This chain uses TRBV5-6 with TRBJ1-5; 7 bases agree with TRBD1. Germline CDR1 reads SGHDT; CDR2 reads YYEEEE. Germline trimming cut 4 bases from V and 0 bases from J; bases unmatched to any gene: 7. The CDR3 sequence is 16 residues long. The CDR3 nucleotides read TGTGCCAGCAGCAAGGGAAGGGGGCATAGCAATCAGCCCCAGCATTTT. Encoded protein: CASSKGRGHSNQPQHF. The whole variable domain, filled in from reference TRBV5-6 and TRBJ1-5, reads DAGVTQSPTHLIKTRGQQVTLRCSPKSGHDTVSWYQQALGQGPQFIFQYYEEEERQRGNFPDRFSGHQFPNYSSELNVNALLLGDSALYLCASSKGRGHSNQPQHFGDGTRLSIL.

The chain joins TRBV5-5 to TRBJ2-1; TRBD2 matches at 11 bases. The germline V gene encodes CDR1 SGHKS and CDR2 YYEKEE (reference sequence). The CDR3 runs to 15 residues. V dropped 2 bases and J dropped 10; count of bases not matched to a gene: 8. The CDR3 sequence is CASSFSGTSGPEQFF. CDR3 nucleotides: TGTGCCAGCAGCTTCTCCGGGACTAGCGGACCAGAGCAGTTCTTC.

The chain carries TRBV7-2 and TRBJ1-3; unclear D gene. Trimming shortened V by 0 bases and J by 0 bases, and 9 bases separated the two germline ends. The CDR3 length is 16 residues. Per the germline V gene, CDR1 is SGHTA and CDR2 is FQGNSA. This CDR3 reads CASSLARGLSGNTIYF. The CDR3 nucleotides read TGTGCCAGCAGCTTAGCGCGGGGTCTCTCTGGAAACACCATATATTTT.

This clone was seen just once. The chain combines TRBV18 with TRBJ1-6; 8 bases fit TRBD1. This CDR3 is built from 14 residues. Losses at the gene ends were 6 bases for V and 6 bases for J; bases not matched to a gene: 4. CDR1 and CDR2 from the germline V gene are KGHSH and LQKENI. The DNA for the CDR3 is TGTGCCAGCTCCCAGACAGGGGCTAATTCACCCCTCCACTTT. It specifies CASSQTGANSPLHF.

This clone was counted only a few times. This rearrangement joins TRBV7-9 to TRBJ1-2; the D gene is possibly TRBD1 (5 bases). Per germline, CDR1 SEHNR and CDR2 FQNEAQ (reference sequence). This CDR3 is built from 15 residues. V shed 5 bases and J shed 3 bases, with 16 bases lying between them. The CDR3, as DNA: TGTGCCAGCAGCCCCCGAGTAGGGGTCGACTATGGCTACACCTTC. Encoded protein: CASSPRVGVDYGYTF.

The chain recombines TRBV20-1 with TRBJ2-1; TRBD2 aligns across 11 bases. CDR3 size: 18 residues. V dropped 3 bases and J dropped 10; count of bases not matched to a gene: 20. CDR1 and CDR2 from the germline V gene are DFQATT and SNEGSKA (reference sequence). CDR3 amino acids: CSASSGAIAGGRIVEQFF. The CDR3, as DNA: TGCAGTGCTAGTAGCGGGGCGATAGCGGGGGGGCGGATTGTGGAGCAGTTCTTC.

The V call is TRBV7-3, the J call TRBJ2-1; 7 bases line up with TRBD1. Germline V gene lookup returns CDR1 SGHTA and CDR2 FQGTGA. With V trimmed by 2 bases and J by 1 base, 5 bases remained unmatched. The length of the CDR3 is 16 residues. This chain's CDR3 is CASSLGGRGSYNEQFF. CDR3 DNA: TGTGCCAGCAGCTTAGGTGGCAGGGGGTCCTACAATGAGCAGTTCTTC.

This rearrangement joins TRBV25-1 to TRBJ2-3; 7 bases are shared with TRBD2. CDR3 length: 14 residues. Trimming removed 3 bases from V and 1 base from J; junction bases left unmatched: 1. Germline V gene data show CDR1 as MGHDK and CDR2 as SYGVNS. For the CDR3, the DNA is TGTGCCAGCAGTGACCTAGCGGGCACAGATACGCAGTATTTT. It is translated as CASSDLAGTDTQYF.